What follows describes a single T cell receptor (beta chain). Its cognate antigen is unknown. Time point specified: late sampling 161 to 241 days after vaccination in a few convalescent patients. Treatment defined: approximately nine-day PBMC culture with coronavirus spike peptide pools or control peptides (ViraFEST assay). The entry originates in a study of vaccination and CD4 T cells after COVID-19. Germline assignment: CDR1 MGHRA and CDR2 YSYEKL. V lost 2 bases and J lost 5, with 12 bases in between. The CDR3 totals 14 residues. An Oncomine TCR Beta short-read assay was used to sequence the DNA from cultured CD4+ T cells. TCRdb reprocessed the PCR reads with MiXCR, giving one entry per CDR3 protein. The sample shows about 24,000 distinct CDR3 sequences, around 40% of them seen only once.

The TCR originated in a human donor who had recovered from COVID-19. This material consisted of CD4+ T cells from blood, cultured in vitro, taken about 7 months after SARS-CoV-2 vaccination. The chain is built from TRBV4-1 and TRBJ2-5, with D perhaps TRBD2 (5 bases). The CDR3 reads CASSQRPRGETQYF. The CDR3 DNA follows: TGCGCCAGCAGCCAAAGACCGCGCGGGGAGACCCAGTACTTC.